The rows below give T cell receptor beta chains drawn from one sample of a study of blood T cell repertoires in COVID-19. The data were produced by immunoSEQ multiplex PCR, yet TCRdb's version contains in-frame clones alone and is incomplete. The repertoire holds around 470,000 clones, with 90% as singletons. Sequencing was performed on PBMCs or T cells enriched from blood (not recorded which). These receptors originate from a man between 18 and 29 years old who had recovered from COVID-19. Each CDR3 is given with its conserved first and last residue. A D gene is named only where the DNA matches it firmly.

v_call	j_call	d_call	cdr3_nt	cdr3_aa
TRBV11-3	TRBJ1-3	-	TGTGCCAGCAGCCGTGGAACAGGGAGTGGAAACACCATATATTTT	CASSRGTGSGNTIYF
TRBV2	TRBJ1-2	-	TGTGCCAGCAGGAAGAACCTTGACACAATTAACTATGGCTACACCTTC	CASRKNLDTINYGYTF
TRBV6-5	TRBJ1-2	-	TGTGCCAGCAGTTCGGACCTTGGAGGTGGCTACACCTTC	CASSSDLGGGYTF
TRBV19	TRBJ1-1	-	TGTGCCAGTAGACCTCTTTCGGGCACTGAAGCTTTCTTT	CASRPLSGTEAFF
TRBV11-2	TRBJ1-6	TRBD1	TGTGCCAGCAGCTTCGTCGGGACAGTTCAAGGTTCACCCCTCCACTTT	CASSFVGTVQGSPLHF
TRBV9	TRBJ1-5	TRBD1	TGTGCCAGCAGCGCGACAGGGGGTCAGCCCCAGCATTTT	CASSATGGQPQHF
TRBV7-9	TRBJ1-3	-	TGTGCCAGCAGCTTATCAGGGGCCTTCTCTGGAAACACCATATATTTT	CASSLSGAFSGNTIYF
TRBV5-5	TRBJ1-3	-	TGTGCCAGCAGCTCCGGGGGTTACTCTGGAAACACCATATATTTT	CASSSGGYSGNTIYF
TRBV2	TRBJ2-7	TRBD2	TGTGCCAGCAGTTTCCTAGCGGGAGCCTACGAGCAGTACTTC	CASSFLAGAYEQYF
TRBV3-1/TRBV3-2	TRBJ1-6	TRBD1	TGTGCCAGCAGCCTCGGGACAGGGGTTGGTTCACCCCTCCACTTT	CASSLGTGVGSPLHF